This T cell receptor (beta chain) was captured in a study of T cell clonality in common variable immunodeficiency. This clone was counted between two and nine times. The sequenced fragment ends 3 residues before the CDR3 boundary, so the rest is inferred from the germline J gene. The protocol was immunoSEQ multiplex PCR, while the TCRdb copy is restricted to in-frame clones and leaves out a portion. Listed here are about 39,000 clones without any singletons, the top ten holding around 3%. Germline CDR1 reads SNHLY; CDR2 reads FYNNEI. The CDR3 spans 16 residues. The rearrangement uses TRBV2 and TRBJ1-4; the D gene is possibly TRBD1 (5 bases). The receptor was derived from a person aged 18 to 75 in good health. Sequenced: peripheral blood mononuclear cells. Partial CDR3 DNA: TGTGCCAGCAGTGAAGAGCTTCGCTCTGGGGCCAACGTA. It codes for CASSEELRSGANV. The whole CDR3 sequence is CASSEELRSGANVLFF. The variable domain in full, with the rest retrieved from reference TRBV2 and TRBJ1-4, is EPEVTQTPSHQVTQMGQEVILRCVPISNHLYFYWYRQILGQKVEFLVSFYNNEISEKSEIFDDQFSVERPDGSNFTLKIRSTKLEDSAMYFCASSEELRSGANVLFFGSGTQLSVL.